Below are 10 T cell receptor beta chains sequenced from a single sample in a study of cytomegalovirus exposure and HLA in healthy donors. Sequencing was performed with immunoSEQ multiplex PCR; in TCRdb, only in-frame clones are kept and a portion is missing. The sample contains about 260,000 clones, 90% of which appear only once. Sample: PBMCs. These receptors came from a woman aged 25 to 39 in good health and CMV-seronegative.

This rearrangement joins TRBV29-1 to TRBJ2-7, with TRBD1 matching 8 bases. The CDR3 has 14 residues. Trimming at V came to 1 base and at J to 4 bases, leaving 6 bases not matched to a gene. Germline V gene data show CDR1 as SQVTM and CDR2 as ANQGSEA. CDR3 in DNA: TGCAGCGTTGAAGGACAGGGGACGGGGTACGAGCAGTACTTC. Protein sequence: CSVEGQGTGYEQYF.

V usage is TRBV28 and J usage is TRBJ1-1, with TRBD1 matching over 8 bases. The germline V gene encodes CDR1 MDHEN and CDR2 SYDVKM. The CDR3 contains 17 residues. After removal of 3 bases from V and 3 bases from J, the junction contained 12 bases not matched to a gene. In DNA, the CDR3 is TGTGCCAGCAGTTTTCCGCGACGATGGGGACAGGACACTGAAGCTTTCTTT. This translates into CASSFPRRWGQDTEAFF.

This chain connects TRBV29-1 to TRBJ1-1, with 8 bases matching TRBD1. J gave up 7 bases and V 6 bases, and 7 bases lay outside the gene matches. Germline CDR1 and CDR2: SQVTM and ANQGSEA. This CDR3 region has 12 residues. The CDR3 is CSVPQGGGEAFF. For the CDR3, the DNA is TGCAGCGTCCCACAGGGGGGTGGTGAAGCTTTCTTT.

The chain links TRBV27 to TRBJ2-7, with 7 bases fitting TRBD1. The CDR3 covers 15 residues. Germline V lookup: CDR1 MNHEY, CDR2 SMNVEV (reference sequence). Unmatched junction bases numbered 9, after V lost 7 bases and J lost 0 bases. This CDR3 is CASKEGQQHSYEQYF. CDR3 DNA sequence: TGTGCCAGCAAAGAGGGACAGCAACACTCCTACGAGCAGTACTTC.

This rearrangement joins TRBV9 to TRBJ2-1, with 7 bases fitting TRBD2. The J segment lost 7 bases and the V segment lost 4 bases, leaving 8 bases of the junction unmatched. Looked up from germline, CDR1 is SGDLS and CDR2 is YYNGEE. This CDR3 region has 14 residues. CDR3 nucleotide sequence: TGTGCCAGCAGCCCGACGGGGGGAGGGAATGAGCAGTTCTTC. Translated: CASSPTGGGNEQFF.

The rearrangement joins TRBV5-1 to TRBJ2-3; 7 bases fit TRBD2. Germline CDR1 reads SGHRS; CDR2 reads YFSETQ. V was clipped by 5 bases and J by 2 bases; unmatched bases: 14. The length of the CDR3 is 17 residues. CDR3 protein: CASRFQAGGSLTDTQYF. The CDR3 DNA sequence: TGCGCCAGCAGATTTCAAGCGGGCGGGAGCCTCACAGATACGCAGTATTTT.

V gene TRBV7-9 combines with J gene TRBJ1-1; TRBD1 matches 11 bases. This CDR3 is 17 amino acids long. V shed 1 base and J 5 bases; nucleotides not matched to a gene: 9. Germline CDR1 is SEHNR and CDR2 is FQNEAQ (reference sequence). CDR3 bases: TGTGCCAGCAGCTTAGTCGGACAGGGGGCCGGGGGGACTGAAGCTTTCTTT. Translating it yields CASSLVGQGAGGTEAFF.

V is TRBV7-3 and J is TRBJ2-3; tentatively, D is TRBD1 or TRBD2 (5 bases each). Trimming cost V 2 bases and J 8 bases, with 11 bases left between them. Germline CDR1 is SGHTA and CDR2 is FQGTGA. CDR3 size: 13 residues. CDR3 DNA: TGTGCCAGCAGCTTATCCTCTGGGGGTACGCAGTATTTT. Its protein product is CASSLSSGGTQYF.

The chain couples TRBV29-1 to TRBJ1-2; maybe TRBD1 (6 bases). The CDR3 covers 13 residues. Trimming removed 5 bases at V and 2 bases at J, with 12 bases between. Germline CDR1 and CDR2: SQVTM and ANQGSEA. The DNA of the CDR3 is TGCAGCGTTCGGAACACAGGGAACTATGGCTACACCTTC. Protein product: CSVRNTGNYGYTF.

The chain links TRBV4-3 to TRBJ2-1; D may be TRBD1 (5 bases). V lost 0 bases, J lost 2 bases, and 11 bases lay in between. From germline, CDR1 is LGHNA and CDR2 YSLEER. The CDR3 runs 16 residues. The CDR3 is CASSQDRGQPYNEQFF. DNA of the CDR3: TGCGCCAGCAGCCAAGATCGCGGACAACCCTACAATGAGCAGTTCTTC.